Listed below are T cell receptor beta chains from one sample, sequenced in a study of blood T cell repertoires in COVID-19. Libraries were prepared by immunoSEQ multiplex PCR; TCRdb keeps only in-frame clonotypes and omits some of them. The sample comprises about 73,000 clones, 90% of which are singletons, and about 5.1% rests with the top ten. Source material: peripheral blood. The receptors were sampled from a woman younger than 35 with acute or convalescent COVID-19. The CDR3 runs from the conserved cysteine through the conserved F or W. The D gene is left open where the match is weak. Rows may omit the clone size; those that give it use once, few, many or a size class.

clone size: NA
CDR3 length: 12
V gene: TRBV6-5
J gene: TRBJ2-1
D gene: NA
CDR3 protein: CASRGGNNEQFF
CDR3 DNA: TGTGCCAGCAGGGGAGGAAACAATGAGCAGTTCTTC

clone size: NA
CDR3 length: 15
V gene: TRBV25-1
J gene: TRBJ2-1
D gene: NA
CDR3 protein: CASSPPGVSYNEQFF
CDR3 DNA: TGTGCCAGCAGTCCCCCAGGGGTATCCTACAATGAGCAGTTCTTC

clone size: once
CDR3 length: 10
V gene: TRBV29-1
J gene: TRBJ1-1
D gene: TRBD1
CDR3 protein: CSAADREAFF
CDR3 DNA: TGCAGCGCGGCGGACAGGGAAGCTTTCTTT

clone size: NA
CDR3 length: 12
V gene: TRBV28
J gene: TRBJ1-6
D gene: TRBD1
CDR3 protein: CATGTGDSPLHF
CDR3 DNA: TGTGCCACCGGGACAGGGGACTCACCCCTCCACTTT

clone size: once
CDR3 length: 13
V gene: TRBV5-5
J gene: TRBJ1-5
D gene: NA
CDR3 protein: CASRAGINQPQHF
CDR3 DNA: TGTGCCAGCAGAGCAGGGATCAATCAGCCCCAGCATTTT

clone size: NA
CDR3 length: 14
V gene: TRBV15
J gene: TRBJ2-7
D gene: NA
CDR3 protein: CATSRDPSIYEQYF
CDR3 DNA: TGTGCCACCAGCAGAGATCCCTCTATCTACGAGCAGTACTTC

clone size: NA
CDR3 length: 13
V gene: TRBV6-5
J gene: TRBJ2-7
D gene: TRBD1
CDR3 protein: CASRDRGTVEQYF
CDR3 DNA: TGTGCCAGCCGGGACAGGGGTACAGTCGAGCAGTACTTC

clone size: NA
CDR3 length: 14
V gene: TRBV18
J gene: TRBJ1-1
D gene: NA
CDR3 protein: CASSPSGVNTEAFF
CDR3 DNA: TGTGCCAGCTCACCGTCAGGGGTGAACACTGAAGCTTTCTTT

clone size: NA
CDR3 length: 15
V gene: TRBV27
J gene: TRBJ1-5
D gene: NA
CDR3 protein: CASSLWAGVNQPQHF
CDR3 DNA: TGTGCCAGCAGTTTATGGGCAGGGGTTAATCAGCCCCAGCATTTT

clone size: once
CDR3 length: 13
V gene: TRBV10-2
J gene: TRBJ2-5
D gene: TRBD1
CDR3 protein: CARRDSKQETQYF
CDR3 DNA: TGCGCCAGAAGGGACAGTAAACAAGAGACCCAGTACTTC

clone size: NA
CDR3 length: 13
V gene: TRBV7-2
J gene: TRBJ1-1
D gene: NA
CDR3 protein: CASSLVFTGEAFF
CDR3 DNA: TGTGCCAGCAGCTTAGTATTTACAGGTGAAGCTTTCTTT

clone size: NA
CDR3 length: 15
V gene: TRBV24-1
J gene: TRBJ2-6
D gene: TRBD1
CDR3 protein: CATSPGGSGANVLTF
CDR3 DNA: TGTGCCACCAGTCCAGGGGGCTCTGGGGCCAACGTCCTGACTTTC

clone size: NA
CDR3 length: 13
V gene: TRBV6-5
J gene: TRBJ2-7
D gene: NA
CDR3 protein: CASSPIGGGEQYF
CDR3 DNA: TGTGCCAGCAGTCCAATCGGCGGTGGGGAGCAGTACTTC

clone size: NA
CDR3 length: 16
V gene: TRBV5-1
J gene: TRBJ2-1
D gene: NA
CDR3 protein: CASSFGGIFGGNEQFF
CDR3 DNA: TGCGCCAGCAGCTTCGGAGGAATTTTCGGAGGCAATGAGCAGTTCTTC

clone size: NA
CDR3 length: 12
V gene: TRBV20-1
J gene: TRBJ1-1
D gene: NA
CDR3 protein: CSASYSNTEAFF
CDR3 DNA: TGCAGTGCTAGTTACTCGAACACTGAAGCTTTCTTT

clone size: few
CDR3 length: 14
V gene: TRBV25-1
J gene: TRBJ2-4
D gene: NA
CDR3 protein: CASSENAGINIQYF
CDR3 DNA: TGTGCCAGCAGTGAGAATGCGGGGATAAACATTCAGTACTTC

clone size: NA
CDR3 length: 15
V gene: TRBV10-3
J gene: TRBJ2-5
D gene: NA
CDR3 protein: CAISEGTKNQETQYF
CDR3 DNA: TGTGCCATCAGTGAGGGCACGAAGAACCAAGAGACCCAGTACTTC

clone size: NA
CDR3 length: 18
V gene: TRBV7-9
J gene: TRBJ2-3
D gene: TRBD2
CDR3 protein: CASSLRGTSGSIPDTQYF
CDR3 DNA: TGTGCCAGCAGCTTACGGGGGACTAGCGGGAGTATCCCAGATACGCAGTATTTT

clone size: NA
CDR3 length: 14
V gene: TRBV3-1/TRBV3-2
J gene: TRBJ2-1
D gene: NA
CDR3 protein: CASSQGRGKNEQFF
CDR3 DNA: TGTGCCAGCAGCCAAGGAAGGGGTAAAAATGAGCAGTTCTTC

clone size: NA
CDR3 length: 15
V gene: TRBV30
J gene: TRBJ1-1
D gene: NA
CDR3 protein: CAWSVLGEMNTEAFF
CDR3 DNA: TGTGCCTGGAGTGTACTCGGGGAGATGAACACTGAAGCTTTCTTT

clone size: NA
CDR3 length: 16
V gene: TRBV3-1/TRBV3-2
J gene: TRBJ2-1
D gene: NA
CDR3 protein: CASSQDLPSEYNEQFF
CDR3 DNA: TGTGCCAGCAGCCAAGATTTACCTAGCGAGTACAATGAGCAGTTCTTC

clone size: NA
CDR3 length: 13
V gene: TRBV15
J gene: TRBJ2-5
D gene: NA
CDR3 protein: CATSNGAKETQYF
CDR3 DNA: TGTGCCACCAGCAACGGAGCGAAAGAGACCCAGTACTTC

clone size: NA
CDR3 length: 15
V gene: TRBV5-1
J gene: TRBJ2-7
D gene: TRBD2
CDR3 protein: CASSFLAGGPEEQYF
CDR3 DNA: TGCGCCAGCAGCTTCCTAGCGGGAGGGCCCGAAGAGCAGTACTTC

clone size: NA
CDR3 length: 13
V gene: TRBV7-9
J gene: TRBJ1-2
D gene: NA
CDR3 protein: CASSLQTDYGYTF
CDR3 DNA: TGTGCCAGCAGCTTACAGACAGACTATGGCTACACCTTC

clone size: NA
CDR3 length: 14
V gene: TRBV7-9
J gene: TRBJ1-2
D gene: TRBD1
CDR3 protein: CASSTTGQADGYTF
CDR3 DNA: TGTGCCAGCAGCACCACAGGACAGGCGGACGGCTACACCTTC

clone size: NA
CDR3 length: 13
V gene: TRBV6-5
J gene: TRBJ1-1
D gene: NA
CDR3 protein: CASSRQANTEAFF
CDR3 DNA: TGTGCCAGCAGTCGCCAGGCTAACACTGAAGCTTTCTTT

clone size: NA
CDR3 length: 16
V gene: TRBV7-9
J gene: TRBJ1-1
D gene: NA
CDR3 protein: CASSDGREPSDTEAFF
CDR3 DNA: TGTGCCAGCAGCGACGGTCGGGAGCCCTCGGACACTGAAGCTTTCTTT

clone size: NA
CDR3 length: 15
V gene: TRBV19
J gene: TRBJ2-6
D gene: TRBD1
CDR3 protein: CASSPRQGGGNVLTF
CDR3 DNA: TGTGCCAGTAGTCCTAGACAGGGGGGAGGCAACGTCCTGACTTTC

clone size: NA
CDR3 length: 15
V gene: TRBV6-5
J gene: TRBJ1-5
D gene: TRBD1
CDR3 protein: CASTPGQGSNQPQHF
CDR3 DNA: TGTGCCAGCACCCCAGGACAGGGGAGTAATCAGCCCCAGCATTTT

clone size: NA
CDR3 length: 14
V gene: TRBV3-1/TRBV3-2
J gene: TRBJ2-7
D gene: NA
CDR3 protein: CASSQDSRGYEQYF
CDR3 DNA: TGTGCCAGCAGCCAAGATTCCAGGGGTTACGAGCAGTACTTC

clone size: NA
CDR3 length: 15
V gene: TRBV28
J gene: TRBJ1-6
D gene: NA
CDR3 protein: CASSLGAGDSSPLHF
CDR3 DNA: TGTGCCAGCAGTTTAGGGGCAGGGGATTCGTCACCCCTCCACTTT

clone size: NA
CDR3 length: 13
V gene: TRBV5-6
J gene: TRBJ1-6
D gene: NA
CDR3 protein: CASSLALESPLHF
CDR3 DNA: TGTGCCAGCAGCTTGGCTCTAGAGTCACCCCTCCACTTT

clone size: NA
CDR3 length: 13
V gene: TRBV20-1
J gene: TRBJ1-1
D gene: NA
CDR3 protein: CSASSAGANAAFF
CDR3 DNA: TGCAGTGCTAGTTCGGCAGGGGCAAACGCTGCTTTCTTT

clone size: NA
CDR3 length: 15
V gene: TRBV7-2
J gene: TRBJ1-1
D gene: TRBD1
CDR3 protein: CASSTPTGSNTEAFF
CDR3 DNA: TGTGCCAGCAGCACCCCGACAGGGTCGAACACTGAAGCTTTCTTT

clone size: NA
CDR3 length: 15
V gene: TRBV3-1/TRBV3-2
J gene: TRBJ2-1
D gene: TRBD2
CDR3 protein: CASSRRGADYNEQFF
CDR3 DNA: TGTGCCAGCAGCCGGCGGGGGGCCGACTACAATGAGCAGTTCTTC

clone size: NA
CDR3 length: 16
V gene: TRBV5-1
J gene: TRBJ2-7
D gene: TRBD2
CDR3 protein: CASSRVAGGSSYEQYF
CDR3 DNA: TGCGCCAGCAGTAGGGTAGCGGGGGGAAGCTCCTACGAGCAGTACTTC

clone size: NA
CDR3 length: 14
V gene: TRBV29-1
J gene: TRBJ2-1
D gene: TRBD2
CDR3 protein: CSVLLAGVANEQFF
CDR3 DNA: TGCAGCGTTCTACTAGCGGGAGTTGCAAATGAGCAGTTCTTC

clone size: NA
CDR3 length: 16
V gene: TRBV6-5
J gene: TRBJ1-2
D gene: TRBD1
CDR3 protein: CASSSNRGRDNYGYTF
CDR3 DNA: TGTGCCAGCAGTTCCAACAGGGGGCGCGACAACTATGGCTACACCTTC

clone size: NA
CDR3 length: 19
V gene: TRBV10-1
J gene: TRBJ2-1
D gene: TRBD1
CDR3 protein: CASSEKEKRTGLTYNEQFF
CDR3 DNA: TGCGCCAGCAGTGAGAAGGAGAAAAGGACAGGGCTTACCTACAATGAGCAGTTCTTC

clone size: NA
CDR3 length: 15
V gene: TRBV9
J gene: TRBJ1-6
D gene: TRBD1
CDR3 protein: CASSATGTENSPLHF
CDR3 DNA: TGTGCCAGCAGCGCCACCGGGACAGAAAATTCACCCCTCCACTTT

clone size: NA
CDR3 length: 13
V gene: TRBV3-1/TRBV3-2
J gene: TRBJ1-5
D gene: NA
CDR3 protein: CASSQVTGQPQHF
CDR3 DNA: TGTGCCAGCAGCCAAGTCACCGGTCAGCCCCAGCATTTT

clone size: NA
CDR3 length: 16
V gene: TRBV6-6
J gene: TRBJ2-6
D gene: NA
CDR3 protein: CASSATQGAGANVLTF
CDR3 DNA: TGTGCCAGCAGTGCGACACAGGGAGCCGGGGCCAACGTCCTGACTTTC

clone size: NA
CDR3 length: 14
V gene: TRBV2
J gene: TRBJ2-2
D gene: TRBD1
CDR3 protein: CASRGQGKPGELFF
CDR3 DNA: TGTGCCAGCAGGGGACAGGGAAAGCCCGGGGAGCTGTTTTTT

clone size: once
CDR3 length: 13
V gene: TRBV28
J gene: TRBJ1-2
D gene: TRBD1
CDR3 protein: CASRDRGRYGYTF
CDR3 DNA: TGTGCCAGCAGGGACAGGGGGCGGTATGGCTACACCTTC

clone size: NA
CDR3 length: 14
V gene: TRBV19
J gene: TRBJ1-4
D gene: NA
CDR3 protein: CASRTDTTNEKLFF
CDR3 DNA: TGTGCCAGTAGGACAGATACAACTAATGAAAAACTGTTTTTT

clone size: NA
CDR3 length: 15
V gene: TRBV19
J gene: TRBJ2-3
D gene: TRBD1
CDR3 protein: CASSQDRETTDTQYF
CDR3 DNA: TGTGCCAGTAGTCAGGACAGGGAGACCACAGATACGCAGTATTTT

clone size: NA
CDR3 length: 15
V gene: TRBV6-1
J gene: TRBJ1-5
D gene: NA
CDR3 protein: CASSEITAGGQPQHF
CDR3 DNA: TGTGCCAGCAGTGAAATCACTGCGGGGGGTCAGCCCCAGCATTTT

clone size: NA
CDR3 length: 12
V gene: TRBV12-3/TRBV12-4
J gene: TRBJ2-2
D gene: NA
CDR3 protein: CASSSDTGELFF
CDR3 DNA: TGTGCCAGCAGCTCCGACACCGGGGAGCTGTTTTTT

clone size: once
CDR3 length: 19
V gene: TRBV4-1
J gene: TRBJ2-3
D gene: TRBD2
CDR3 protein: CASSQDSTGLAGVTDTQYF
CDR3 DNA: TGCGCCAGCAGCCAAGATTCGACAGGACTAGCGGGAGTGACAGATACGCAGTATTTT

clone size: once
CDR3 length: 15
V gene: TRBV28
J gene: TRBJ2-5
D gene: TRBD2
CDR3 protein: CASSLHAGGRETQYF
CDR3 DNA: TGTGCCAGCAGTCTCCATGCGGGGGGCCGAGAGACCCAGTACTTC